The 3 T cell receptor beta chains listed next were all sequenced from one sample in a study of blood T cell repertoires in COVID-19. Sequencing used immunoSEQ multiplex PCR; TCRdb keeps in-frame clones, though not all of them. The profile shows 230,000 or so clones, around 83% of them singletons. Sample: peripheral blood. These receptors were obtained from a man in his forties with active or convalescent COVID-19.

This sequence joins TRBV6-4 and TRBJ1-2, with D hard to call. Trimming removed 10 bases at V and 7 bases at J, with 7 bases between. Germline values: CDR1 MRHNA, CDR2 SNTAGT. The CDR3 is 9 residues long. The CDR3 sequence: CATNAGYTF. CDR3 DNA sequence: TGTGCCACTAATGCTGGCTACACCTTC.

This chain links TRBV25-1 with TRBJ2-5; D may be TRBD2 (5 bases). The germline V and J ends were trimmed by 2 bases and 2 bases, with 18 bases remaining between them. The CDR3 is 17 amino acids. The V gene's germline CDR1 is MGHDK and CDR2 SYGVNS. CDR3 sequence (DNA): TGTGCCAGCAGTGAAACTCGTTGGATTGGGGAGCAAGAGACCCAGTACTTC. Translation: CASSETRWIGEQETQYF.

In its sample, this clone was seen a few times. The rearrangement links TRBV6-1 to TRBJ1-5; 10 bases line up with TRBD1. Per the germline V gene, CDR1 is MNHNS and CDR2 is SASEGT. CDR3 length equals 20 residues. With 0 bases clipped from V and 1 base from J, the junction kept 12 bases outside the gene matches. The CDR3 DNA reads as TGTGCCAGCAGTGAAGCGCTAAGACAGGGGGCAGGGGTGAGCAATCAGCCCCAGCATTTT. Encoded protein: CASSEALRQGAGVSNQPQHF.